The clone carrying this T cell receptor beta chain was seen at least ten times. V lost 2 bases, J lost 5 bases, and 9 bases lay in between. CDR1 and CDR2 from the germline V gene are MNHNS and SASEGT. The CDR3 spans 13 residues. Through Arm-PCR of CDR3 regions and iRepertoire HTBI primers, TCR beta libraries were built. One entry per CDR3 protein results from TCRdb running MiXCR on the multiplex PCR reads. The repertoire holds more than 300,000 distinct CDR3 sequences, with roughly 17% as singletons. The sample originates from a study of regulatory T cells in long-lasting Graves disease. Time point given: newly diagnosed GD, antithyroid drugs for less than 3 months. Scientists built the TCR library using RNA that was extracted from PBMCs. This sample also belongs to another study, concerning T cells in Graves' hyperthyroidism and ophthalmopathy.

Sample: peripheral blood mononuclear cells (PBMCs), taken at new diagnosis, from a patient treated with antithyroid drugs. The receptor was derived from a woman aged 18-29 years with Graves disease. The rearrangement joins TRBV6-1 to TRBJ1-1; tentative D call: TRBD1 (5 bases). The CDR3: CASSEQGRTEAFF. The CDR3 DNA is TGTGCCAGCAGTGAACAGGGCCGGACTGAAGCTTTCTTT.